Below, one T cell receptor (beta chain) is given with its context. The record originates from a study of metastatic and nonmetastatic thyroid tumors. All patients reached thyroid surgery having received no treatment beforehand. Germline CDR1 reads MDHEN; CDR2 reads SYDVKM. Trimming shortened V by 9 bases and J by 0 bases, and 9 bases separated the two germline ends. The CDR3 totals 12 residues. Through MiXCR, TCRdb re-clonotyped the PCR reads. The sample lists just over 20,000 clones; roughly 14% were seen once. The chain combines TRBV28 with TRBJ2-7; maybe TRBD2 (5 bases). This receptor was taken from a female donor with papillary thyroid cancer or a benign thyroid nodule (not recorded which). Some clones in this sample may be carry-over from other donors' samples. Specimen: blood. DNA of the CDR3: TGTGCCAGTCAAGGGAGCTCCTACGAGCAGTACTTC. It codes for CASQGSSYEQYF. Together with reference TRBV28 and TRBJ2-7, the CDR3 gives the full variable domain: DVKVTQSSRYLVKRTGEKVFLECVQDMDHENMFWYRQDPGLGLRLIYFSYDVKMKEKGDIPEGYSVSREKKERFSLILESASTNQTSMYLCASQGSSYEQYFGPGTRLTVT.